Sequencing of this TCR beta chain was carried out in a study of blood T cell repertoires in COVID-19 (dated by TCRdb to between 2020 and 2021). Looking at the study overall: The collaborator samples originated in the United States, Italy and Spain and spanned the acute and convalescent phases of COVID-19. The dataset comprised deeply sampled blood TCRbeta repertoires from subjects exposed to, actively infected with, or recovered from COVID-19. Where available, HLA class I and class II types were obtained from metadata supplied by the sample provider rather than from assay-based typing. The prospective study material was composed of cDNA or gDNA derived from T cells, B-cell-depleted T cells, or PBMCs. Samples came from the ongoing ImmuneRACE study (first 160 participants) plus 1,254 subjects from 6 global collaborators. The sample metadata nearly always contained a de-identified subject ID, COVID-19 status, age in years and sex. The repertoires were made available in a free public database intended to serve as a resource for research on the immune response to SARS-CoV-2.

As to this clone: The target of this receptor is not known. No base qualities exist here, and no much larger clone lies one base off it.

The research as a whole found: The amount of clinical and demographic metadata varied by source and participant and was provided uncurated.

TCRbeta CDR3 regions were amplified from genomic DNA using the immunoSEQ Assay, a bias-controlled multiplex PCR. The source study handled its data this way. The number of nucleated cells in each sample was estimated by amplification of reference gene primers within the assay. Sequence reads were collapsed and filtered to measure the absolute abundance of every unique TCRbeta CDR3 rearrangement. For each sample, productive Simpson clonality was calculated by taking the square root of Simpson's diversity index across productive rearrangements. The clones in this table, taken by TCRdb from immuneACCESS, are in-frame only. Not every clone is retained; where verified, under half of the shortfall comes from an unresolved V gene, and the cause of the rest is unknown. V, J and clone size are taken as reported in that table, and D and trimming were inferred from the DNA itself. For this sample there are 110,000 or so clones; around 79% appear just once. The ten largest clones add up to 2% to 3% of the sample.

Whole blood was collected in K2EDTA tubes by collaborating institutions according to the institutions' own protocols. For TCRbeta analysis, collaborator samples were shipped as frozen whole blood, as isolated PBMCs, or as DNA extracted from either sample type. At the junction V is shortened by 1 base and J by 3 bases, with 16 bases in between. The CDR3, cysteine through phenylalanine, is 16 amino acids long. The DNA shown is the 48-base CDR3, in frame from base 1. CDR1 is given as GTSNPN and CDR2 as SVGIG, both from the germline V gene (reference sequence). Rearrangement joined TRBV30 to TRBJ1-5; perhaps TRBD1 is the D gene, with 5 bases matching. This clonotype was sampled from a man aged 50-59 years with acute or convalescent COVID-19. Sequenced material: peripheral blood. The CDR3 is CAWSDPGKWDNQPQHF. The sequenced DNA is TGTGCCTGGAGTGATCCAGGGAAATGGGACAATCAGCCCCAGCATTTT.